These 5 T cell receptor beta chains were all obtained from the same sample, sequenced in a study of a mutant IDH1 vaccine in newly diagnosed glioma. The data were produced by immunoSEQ multiplex PCR, yet TCRdb's version contains in-frame clones alone and is incomplete. The data show about 74,000 clones, about 87% seen once. Time point noted: week 35, safety follow-up. The vaccine gave 300 ug of a 20-mer mutant IDH1 peptide subcutaneously per dose. For these TCRs, the target antigens are not known. The sequenced sample was PBMCs, obtained from a glioma patient whose treatment included an IDH1 peptide vaccine. Receptor source: a man aged 30-40 years with glioma.

This clone was seen only once. The gene calls are TRBV4-1 and TRBJ1-5, with D possibly being TRBD1 (5 bases). V dropped 1 base and J dropped 1 base, with 17 bases sitting between them. Germline CDR1 MGHRA, CDR2 YSYEKL. The length of the CDR3 is 18 residues. The CDR3 loop reads CASSQAGSNRGSNQPQHF. CDR3 bases: TGCGCCAGCAGCCAAGCGGGCAGCAATAGGGGAAGCAATCAGCCCCAGCATTTT.

This clone was recorded once. The rearrangement joins TRBV5-1 to TRBJ2-5; 10 bases fit TRBD1. V shed 0 bases and J 4 bases; nucleotides not matched to a gene: 9. The CDR3 loop spans 17 amino acids. CDR1 and CDR2 (germline): SGHRS, YFSETQ. This chain's CDR3 is CASSLAVTGGMGETQYF. The CDR3 DNA sequence: TGCGCCAGCAGCTTGGCCGTGACAGGGGGCATGGGAGAGACCCAGTACTTC.

This clone has only one observation. V and J are TRBV5-1 and TRBJ2-7; D might be TRBD1 (5 bases). V was trimmed by 1 base and J by 1 base, leaving 9 bases between them. CDR1 is SGHRS, CDR2 YFSETQ, per germline. This CDR3 is 14 amino acids long. The CDR3 region is CASSLWGTSYEQYF. The CDR3 DNA reads as TGCGCCAGCAGCTTGTGGGGCACTTCCTACGAGCAGTACTTC.

The gene calls are TRBV6-6 and TRBJ1-2; D is possibly TRBD1 (6 bases). V shed 5 bases and J shed 6 bases, with 13 bases lying between them. Germline CDR1 and CDR2: MNHNY and SVGAGI (reference sequence). The CDR3 is 13 amino acids. In nucleotides, the CDR3 is TGTGCCAGCAGTCGAGGGGGAACCGATGGCTACACCTTC. This gives the protein CASSRGGTDGYTF.

The chain combines TRBV30 with TRBJ1-4; TRBD1 agrees at 7 bases. The CDR3 consists of 15 residues. The trim removed 1 base at V and 10 bases at J, leaving 12 bases unmatched. The germline V gene has CDR1 GTSNPN and CDR2 SVGIG (reference sequence). CDR3 amino acids: CAWSEPLGTALKLFF. The CDR3 DNA reads TGTGCCTGGAGTGAACCACTTGGGACAGCTCTAAAACTGTTTTTT.